This T cell receptor beta chain derives from a study of shared clonotypes between healthy human individuals. Study summary: Each donor had three CD4 naive, three CD4 memory, two CD8 naive and one CD8 memory plate.

Using immunoSEQ multiplex PCR, the repertoire was profiled, and TCRdb retains in-frame clones only, with some absent. The table records some 1.4 million clones, around 95% of them present only once. The CDR3 runs 14 residues. Trimming left V 0 bases short and J 2 bases short, with 8 bases between. Looked up from germline, CDR1 is MGHRA and CDR2 is YSYEKL. Material for sequencing was naive CD4+ T cells sorted from blood. The subset denotes: CD45RA+ positively selected. V gene TRBV4-1 combines with J gene TRBJ2-7; D remains unclear. This receptor was taken from a man aged 30 to 39 in good health. The CDR3 reads CASSQELMAYEQYF. CDR3 sequence (DNA): TGCGCCAGCAGCCAAGAACTCATGGCCTACGAGCAGTACTTC.